This passage covers 18 T cell receptor beta chains from one sample sequenced in a study of identical twins (dated by TCRdb to between 2015 and 2016). Library creation used 5' RACE. Sequencing took place on an Illumina HiSeq 2000. TCRdb itself trimmed the public reads at Q25 with fastp, ran MiXCR and retained productive beta chains. Rows merge per CDR3 protein into single entries with the most common DNA and genes. Recorded for this sample are 500,000 to 700,000 distinct CDR3 sequences; around 7.4% of them occurred a single time. The top ten hold 1.6% of the sample. The same data also went into a second study, on yellow fever vaccine responses in identical twins.

The sequenced sample was PBMCs. Every receptor here comes from a young woman in good health.

Only a few counts were recorded for this clonotype. V usage is TRBV12-3 or TRBV12-4 and J usage is TRBJ2-1; the D gene is possibly TRBD2 (5 bases). The CDR3 runs 12 residues. The V gene lost 7 bases and the J gene lost 6 bases, with 10 bases spanning the gap. CDR3 DNA: TGTGCCAGCAAGAAGGAGGTCAATGAGCAGTTCTTC. Amino acid sequence: CASKKEVNEQFF.

This clonotype was observed a handful of times. The V call is TRBV5-6, the J call TRBJ2-7; perhaps TRBD2 as D (5 bases). The germline V gene has CDR1 SGHDT and CDR2 YYEEEE. The CDR3 length is 14 residues. V gave up 4 bases and J gave up 3 bases, with 14 bases separating them. The CDR3 protein is CASSPEVGSYEQYV. CDR3 bases: TGTGCCAGCAGCCCGGAGGTTGGGAGCTACGAGCAGTACGTC.

This clonotype showed up many times. The V and J genes are TRBV6-1 and TRBJ2-5, with 12 nucleotides matching TRBD2. This CDR3 is 14 amino acids long. After removal of 5 bases from V and 7 bases from J, the junction contained 5 bases not matched to a gene. The germline CDR1 and CDR2 sequences are MNHNS and SASEGT. The CDR3 region is CASSPTSGSVTQYF. The CDR3 DNA is TGTGCCAGCAGTCCGACTAGCGGGAGTGTGACCCAGTACTTC.

This clonotype showed up just a few times. The genes are TRBV12-3 or TRBV12-4 and TRBJ2-7, with D possibly called TRBD1 or TRBD2 (6 bases each). There are 18 residues in the CDR3. The ends were cut back, 1 base at V and 0 bases at J, with 19 bases in the middle. The DNA of the CDR3 is TGTGCCAGCAGTTTAGGGAGGGGGGCTAGCGCTCCCTCCTACGAGCAGTACTTC. Its translation: CASSLGRGASAPSYEQYF.

Concerning this clonotype itself: One base away lies a much larger clone, so this may be a sequencing read error. The rearrangement links TRBV13 to TRBJ1-1, with D unclear. Trimming cost V 7 bases and J 1 base, with 4 bases left between them. Germline V gene lookup returns CDR1 PRHDT and CDR2 FYEKMQ (reference sequence). CDR3 size: 11 residues. The CDR3 DNA sequence: TGTGCCAGCATGGGGAACACTGAAGCTTTCTTT. Protein: CASMGNTEAFF.

J is TRBJ2-7 and V is TRBV28, with 9 positions matching TRBD1. From germline, CDR1 is MDHEN and CDR2 SYDVKM. The CDR3 runs to 16 residues. Trimming at V came to 6 bases and at J to 0 bases, leaving 9 bases not matched to a gene. The CDR3 DNA sequence: TGTGCCAGCAGCCGCCTGGTGGGACAGGGCTCCTACGAGCAGTACGTC. The encoded protein is CASSRLVGQGSYEQYV.

This clonotype showed up many times. The chain has TRBV5-1 and TRBJ2-1, with 11 bases fitting TRBD2. V shed 3 bases, J shed 0 bases, and the junction held 5 bases outside the gene matches. CDR3 length: 17 amino acids. Germline CDR1 is SGHRS and CDR2 is YFSETQ. As DNA, the CDR3 is TGCGCCAGCAGCTGGGATAGCGGGGGGGCCTCCTACAATGAGCAGTTCTTC. Protein sequence: CASSWDSGGASYNEQFF.

This rearrangement joins TRBV20-1 to TRBJ1-3, with D uncertain. This CDR3 is 11 amino acids long. Per germline, CDR1 DFQATT and CDR2 SNEGSKA (reference sequence). The V end was cut by 4 bases, the J end by 4 bases, with 5 bases between. The CDR3 DNA follows: TGCAGTGCTAATCCGGGAAACACCATATATTTT. Amino acid sequence: CSANPGNTIYF.

This clonotype has ten or more counts. The chain couples TRBV7-6 to TRBJ1-1, with no clear D. CDR1 and CDR2 from the germline V gene are SGHVS and FNYEAQ. The CDR3 is made up of 13 amino acids. Trimming removed 1 base at V and 6 bases at J, with 9 bases between. CDR3 nucleotides: TGTGCCAGCAGCTTAGATTCGGTGTCTGAAGCTTTCTTT. Protein product: CASSLDSVSEAFF.

V usage is TRBV7-9 and J usage is TRBJ2-3; the D is unclear. CDR1 is SEHNR and CDR2 is FQNEAQ in the germline V gene (reference sequence). V lost 4 bases, J lost 0 bases, and 17 bases lay in between. The CDR3 covers 17 residues. DNA for the CDR3: TGTGCCAGCAGCTCCAGATACGGAGATCTTAGCACAGATACGCAGTATTTT. Protein: CASSSRYGDLSTDTQYF.

This clonotype was found a few times. The chain has TRBV11-2 and TRBJ2-1, with TRBD2 matching over 9 bases. Germline CDR1 reads SGHAT; CDR2 reads FQNNGV. V was clipped by 1 base and J by 4 bases; unmatched bases: 5. There are 16 residues in the CDR3. The CDR3 nucleotides read TGTGCCAGCAGCTTAGGCGGTAGCGGGGGTTACAATGAGCAGTTCTTC. Translating gives CASSLGGSGGYNEQFF.

Only a few counts were recorded for this clonotype. The chain has TRBV20-1 and TRBJ1-1; no clear D gene. The V end was cut by 4 bases, the J end by 2 bases, with 5 bases between. The CDR3 has 11 amino acids. The germline CDR1 and CDR2 sequences are DFQATT and SNEGSKA (reference sequence). CDR3: CSATYNTEAFF. In DNA, the CDR3 is TGCAGTGCTACATATAACACTGAAGCTTTCTTT.

The table lists this clonotype with many counts. The rearrangement joins TRBV5-1 to TRBJ2-5, with TRBD2 matching 14 bases. The length of the CDR3 is 18 residues. The germline V gene has CDR1 SGHRS and CDR2 YFSETQ. V trimming: 4 bases; J trimming: 3 bases; junction bases outside the gene matches: 11. CDR3 nucleotide sequence: TGCGCCAGCAGCAGGGGATGGACTAGCGGGGGGCCTGAAGAGACCCAGTACTTC. It is translated as CASSRGWTSGGPEETQYF.

The chain carries TRBV29-1 and TRBJ1-1; 8 nucleotides match TRBD1. CDR1 is SQVTM, CDR2 ANQGSEA, per germline. This CDR3 comprises 12 residues. V shed 6 bases, J shed 4 bases, and the junction held 4 bases outside the gene matches. CDR3 loop: CSVGQGGTEAFF. CDR3 DNA sequence: TGCAGCGTCGGACAGGGCGGCACTGAAGCTTTCTTT.

This chain uses TRBV2 with TRBJ1-5; D is undetermined. This CDR3 contains 14 residues. V gave up 6 bases and J gave up 3 bases, with 12 bases separating them. Germline V lookup: CDR1 SNHLY, CDR2 FYNNEI. Written as DNA, the CDR3 is TGTGCCAGCAGAGTGTCAGGTCTCAATCAGCCCCAGCATTTT. The encoded protein is CASRVSGLNQPQHF.

The chain employs TRBV10-1 and TRBJ2-3; possibly TRBD1 for D (7 bases). V was pared by 4 bases and J by 3 bases, with 17 bases between. The CDR3 contains 16 residues. Germline V gene lookup returns CDR1 WNHNN and CDR2 SYGVQD (reference sequence). DNA of the CDR3: TGCGCCAGCAGTGTGACAGGGAGGATAGGTACAGATACGCAGTATTTT. It specifies CASSVTGRIGTDTQYF.

This clonotype was observed many times. The V call is TRBV9, the J call TRBJ1-2; the D gene is possibly TRBD1 (5 bases). Looked up from germline, CDR1 is SGDLS and CDR2 is YYNGEE. This CDR3 region has 14 residues. Trimming removed 1 base at V and 4 bases at J, with 11 bases between. The CDR3 nucleotides are TGTGCCAGCAGCGTATACGTCAGGGCCTATGGCTACACCTTC. Encoded protein: CASSVYVRAYGYTF.

V usage is TRBV24-1 and J usage is TRBJ2-7; the match to TRBD1 covers 9 bases. The CDR3 totals 16 residues. The germline V gene has CDR1 KGHDR and CDR2 SFDVKD. V was clipped by 9 bases and J by 6 bases; unmatched bases: 17. CDR3: CATPMGRGQGHAEQYF. DNA of the CDR3: TGTGCCACCCCTATGGGCCGCGGACAGGGGCACGCCGAGCAGTACTTC.